Below are 27 T cell receptor beta chains sequenced from a single sample in a study of blood T cell repertoires in COVID-19. Some clones are missing from TCRdb's copy, which holds only in-frame ones; the method was immunoSEQ multiplex PCR. The sample has 300,000 to 400,000 clones, 88% seen once. The sample was peripheral blood. These receptors came from a woman aged 70-85 years with COVID-19, enrolled during active disease.

This clone was observed a single time. The rearrangement links TRBV10-3 to TRBJ2-7; 7 bases map to TRBD2. Germline loops: CDR1 ENHRY, CDR2 SYGVKD. V shed 3 bases, J shed 4 bases, and the junction held 6 bases outside the gene matches. The CDR3 consists of 14 residues. The CDR3 is CAISDGAGVYEQYF. The CDR3 DNA follows: TGTGCCATCAGTGACGGGGCGGGGGTGTACGAGCAGTACTTC.

This chain links TRBV28 with TRBJ2-3, with 9 bases that match TRBD1. CDR3 length: 15 residues. The V segment lost 5 bases and the J segment 4 bases; nucleotides outside the gene matches: 7. Germline values: CDR1 MDHEN, CDR2 SYDVKM. The CDR3 region is CASSVPGQGADTQYF. The CDR3 coding sequence is TGTGCCAGCAGTGTCCCGGGACAGGGAGCAGATACGCAGTATTTT. Variable domain in full (rest from reference TRBV28 and TRBJ2-3): DVKVTQSSRYLVKRTGEKVFLECVQDMDHENMFWYRQDPGLGLRLIYFSYDVKMKEKGDIPEGYSVSREKKERFSLILESASTNQTSMYLCASSVPGQGADTQYFGPGTRLTVL.

The table lists this clone with a few counts. The rearrangement joins TRBV7-9 to TRBJ1-4; 7 bases match TRBD1. Germline V gene sequence: CDR1 SEHNR, CDR2 FQNEAQ (reference sequence). Trimming took 4 bases from V and 6 from J; bases not matched to a gene: 8. The CDR3 covers 15 residues. The CDR3 region is CASSWYRGGDEKLFF. The DNA of the CDR3 is TGTGCCAGCAGCTGGTACAGGGGTGGGGATGAAAAACTGTTTTTT.

This clone occurred a few times. The chain links TRBV6-2 or TRBV6-3 to TRBJ1-1, with D unclear. The germline CDR1 and CDR2 sequences are MNHEY and SVGEGT. The CDR3 is made up of 15 amino acids. V was cut by 0 bases and J by 2 bases, with 10 bases left in between. In DNA form, the CDR3 reads TGTGCCAGCAGTTACTCGTTCCGGGTCAACACTGAAGCTTTCTTT. Translation: CASSYSFRVNTEAFF.

The V call is TRBV30, the J call TRBJ2-5, with 10 bases aligning to TRBD2. The ends lost 1 base at V and 5 bases at J; junction bases unmatched: 10. Germline-derived CDR1 and CDR2 are GTSNPN and SVGIG (reference sequence). The CDR3 is 16 amino acids. CDR3 nucleotides: TGTGCCTGGAGTGGGGCTAGCGGGGGTATCAGGGAGACCCAGTACTTC. Translation: CAWSGASGGIRETQYF.

This clone was seen a few times. The rearrangement joins TRBV19 to TRBJ1-5; TRBD1 might be the D (6 bases). Per the germline V gene, CDR1 is LNHDA and CDR2 is SQIVND (reference sequence). V shed 3 bases and J shed 4 bases, with 10 bases lying between them. The CDR3 sequence is 14 residues long. CDR3 in amino acids: CASSISQGNQPQHF. In nucleotides, the CDR3 is TGTGCCAGTAGTATTAGCCAGGGGAATCAGCCCCAGCATTTT.

This clone was found once. V is TRBV7-2 and J is TRBJ2-5; the D is unclear. Germline assignment: CDR1 SGHTA and CDR2 FQGNSA. The CDR3 loop spans 11 amino acids. Trimming removed 2 bases from V and 7 bases from J, with 5 bases in between. The CDR3 region is CASSLPGTQYF. The CDR3 DNA is TGTGCCAGCAGCTTACCCGGGACCCAGTACTTC.

This clone has just a few counts. Other DNA sequences from this sample encode an identical CDR3 as well. This rearrangement joins TRBV6-5 to TRBJ1-6, with D perhaps matching TRBD1 (5 bases). Trimming cost V 7 bases and J 7 bases, with 8 bases left between them. CDR3 length: 12 amino acids. The germline CDR1 and CDR2 sequences are MNHEY and SVGAGI. Here the CDR3 reads CASTRGNSPLHF. The CDR3 nucleotides read TGTGCCAGCACGCGGGGCAATTCACCCCTCCACTTT.

This sequence joins TRBV27 and TRBJ2-3; D might be TRBD1 (6 bases). The CDR3 totals 17 residues. CDR1 MNHEY and CDR2 SMNVEV come from the germline V gene (reference sequence). The V and J ends lost 5 bases and 4 bases respectively, with 22 bases between them. This CDR3 reads CASSLVRGRGFSDTQYF. The CDR3 DNA follows: TGTGCCAGCAGTCTAGTCAGGGGAAGGGGGTTCTCAGATACGCAGTATTTT.

CDR3 in amino acids: CASSFDGQVGTEAFF. In DNA, the CDR3 is TGCGCCAGCAGCTTTGACGGACAGGTTGGGACTGAAGCTTTCTTT. V is TRBV5-1 and J is TRBJ1-1; 7 bases line up with TRBD1. This CDR3 comprises 15 residues. CDR1 is SGHRS and CDR2 is YFSETQ in the germline V gene. J lost 5 bases, V lost 2 bases, and 9 bases had no gene match.

The chain recombines TRBV5-6 with TRBJ1-2; a possible D gene is TRBD1 (6 bases). The CDR3 consists of 16 residues. Germline-derived CDR1 and CDR2 are SGHDT and YYEEEE. V was trimmed by 0 bases and J by 4 bases, leaving 16 bases between them. The CDR3, as DNA: TGTGCCAGCAGCTTGGGAGCAGGGGTTCAGGGCTATGGCTACACCTTC. This gives the protein CASSLGAGVQGYGYTF.

The gene calls are TRBV30 and TRBJ1-2; D is uncertain. This CDR3 is built from 14 residues. V lost 8 bases and J lost 5, with 21 bases in between. Germline V gene data show CDR1 as GTSNPN and CDR2 as SVGIG (reference sequence). CDR3 protein: CARSTRPGSYGYTF. DNA for the CDR3: TGTGCCCGTTCTACAAGGCCCGGGTCTTATGGCTACACCTTC.

This chain's CDR3 is CASSSSGGADEQFF. The CDR3 DNA follows: TGTGCCAGCAGCTCTAGCGGGGGGGCAGATGAGCAGTTCTTC. This sequence joins TRBV7-3 and TRBJ2-1; 12 positions agree with TRBD2. Trimming cost V 4 bases and J 8 bases; bases outside gene matches: 3. There are 14 residues in the CDR3. Germline assignment: CDR1 SGHTA and CDR2 FQGTGA.

This clone was recorded a few times. The J gene is TRBJ1-5, the V gene TRBV29-1; D is perhaps TRBD1 (6 bases). CDR1 is SQVTM and CDR2 is ANQGSEA in the germline V gene. The CDR3 is 12 amino acids. V was clipped by 7 bases and J by 6 bases, with 13 bases between them. The CDR3 spells CSASQGTQPQHF. The CDR3, as DNA: TGCAGCGCCTCACAGGGAACTCAGCCCCAGCATTTT. Filled out from reference TRBV29-1 and TRBJ1-5, the complete variable domain reads SAVISQKPSRDICQRGTSLTIQCQVDSQVTMMFWYRQQPGQSLTLIATANQGSEATYESGFVIDKFPISRPNLTFSTLTVSNMSPEDSSIYLCSASQGTQPQHFGDGTRLSIL.

CDR3 DNA sequence: TGTGCCAGCAGCGTAGGTCCCCCCGGAGGGGCGACGCAGTATTTT. It specifies CASSVGPPGGATQYF. The rearrangement links TRBV9 to TRBJ2-3; weak D call: TRBD2 (6 bases). Per germline, CDR1 SGDLS and CDR2 YYNGEE. CDR3 length equals 15 residues. Deletions cut 0 bases from V and 9 bases from J, with 17 bases between.

CDR3 in amino acids: CASGGFGTDTQYF. CDR3 nucleotides: TGTGCCAGCGGGGGGTTTGGCACAGATACGCAGTATTTT. V and J are TRBV7-9 and TRBJ2-3, with D perhaps TRBD2 (6 bases). Trimming took off 8 bases at V and 1 base at J, with 10 bases between the two ends. The germline V gene has CDR1 SEHNR and CDR2 FQNEAQ (reference sequence). The CDR3 contains 13 residues.

This clone was recorded a few times. The J gene is TRBJ2-7, the V gene TRBV23-1; possibly TRBD2 for D (5 bases). Being an ORF, TRBV23-1 has a function that is uncertain. The CDR3 runs 16 residues. V gave up 3 bases and J gave up 7 bases, with 22 bases separating them. The CDR3 coding sequence is TGCGCCAGCAGTCACCCGTACCACCGGGATCCGCGGGAGCAGTACTTC. Protein sequence: CASSHPYHRDPREQYF.

This clone was detected a few times. The chain has TRBV6-6 and TRBJ1-6; TRBD1 might be the D (6 bases). V shed 5 bases and J shed 5 bases, with 10 bases lying between them. CDR1 and CDR2 from the germline V gene are MNHNY and SVGAGI (reference sequence). This CDR3 has 14 residues. Here the CDR3 reads CASSGAGDNSPLHF. For the CDR3, the DNA is TGTGCCAGCAGTGGGGCAGGGGATAATTCACCCCTCCACTTT.

This clone has only a few counts. The chain employs TRBV5-1 and TRBJ1-4; 8 bases align to TRBD1. The CDR3 loop spans 15 amino acids. Unmatched junction bases numbered 7, after V lost 4 bases and J lost 5 bases. The germline CDR1 and CDR2 sequences are SGHRS and YFSETQ. CDR3 region: CASSAQTGENEKLFF. Written as DNA, the CDR3 is TGCGCCAGCAGCGCCCAGACAGGGGAGAATGAAAAACTGTTTTTT.

This sequence joins TRBV7-2 and TRBJ1-2; D is uncertain. Trimming removed 4 bases at V and 8 bases at J, with 11 bases between. Per the germline V gene, CDR1 is SGHTA and CDR2 is FQGNSA. This CDR3 comprises 12 residues. CDR3 residues: CASSSYAEGYTF. As DNA, the CDR3 is TGTGCCAGCAGCTCCTACGCGGAAGGCTACACCTTC.

The rearrangement links TRBV10-2 to TRBJ1-6; no clear D. The CDR3 has 13 residues. Germline-derived CDR1 and CDR2 are WSHSY and SAAADI. With 8 bases removed from V and 6 bases from J, the gap between germline ends came to 11 bases. The CDR3 sequence: CASFPSRNSPLHF. The CDR3 DNA is TGCGCCAGCTTTCCCTCCCGTAATTCACCCCTCCACTTT.

This sequence joins TRBV9 and TRBJ2-2; 8 bases are a match to TRBD2. Per the germline V gene, CDR1 is SGDLS and CDR2 is YYNGEE. The ends lost 4 bases at V and 2 bases at J; junction bases unmatched: 1. The CDR3 extends over 14 amino acids. CDR3 amino acids: CASSRGGNTGELFF. CDR3 DNA sequence: TGTGCCAGCAGCCGGGGGGGCAACACCGGGGAGCTGTTTTTT.

The chain uses TRBV11-2 and TRBJ1-2; D remains ambiguous. The CDR3 extends over 13 amino acids. The germline V gene encodes CDR1 SGHAT and CDR2 FQNNGV. V lost 5 bases and J 1 base, leaving 8 bases between the germline ends. CDR3 sequence: CASSKRGNYGYTF. The CDR3 DNA reads as TGTGCCAGCAGCAAACGCGGTAACTATGGCTACACCTTC.

As for this clone: The same CDR3 also results from other DNA sequences found in this sample. The chain links TRBV7-2 to TRBJ1-2, with 12 bases matching TRBD1. Germline CDR1 reads SGHTA; CDR2 reads FQGNSA. The CDR3 extends over 15 amino acids. V gave up 6 bases and J gave up 8 bases; unmatched junction bases: 10. CDR3 sequence reads: CASSLRGQGARGYTF. CDR3 nucleotides: TGTGCCAGCAGTCTTCGGGGACAGGGGGCTCGAGGCTACACCTTC.

J is TRBJ2-5 and V is TRBV3-1 (or the pseudogene TRBV3-2); 7 bases line up with TRBD2. CDR3 length: 15 amino acids. After removal of 0 bases from V and 5 bases from J, the junction contained 6 bases not matched to a gene. Germline V gives CDR1 LGHDT, CDR2 YNNKEL (reference sequence). The CDR3 sequence is CASSQDLLSGETQYF. In DNA, the CDR3 is TGTGCCAGCAGCCAAGATCTTCTTAGCGGGGAGACCCAGTACTTC.

In its sample, this clone was seen once. The CDR3 sequence: CASGQAGGREKLFF. The CDR3 bases are TGTGCCAGCGGACAGGCAGGGGGCCGTGAAAAACTGTTTTTT. The rearrangement uses TRBV2 and TRBJ1-4, with 8 bases identical to TRBD1. Germline loops: CDR1 SNHLY, CDR2 FYNNEI. The CDR3 has 14 amino acids. The V segment lost 8 bases and the J segment 7 bases; nucleotides outside the gene matches: 9.

The J gene is TRBJ2-1, the V gene TRBV7-2; 9 positions match TRBD1. With 0 bases clipped from V and 8 bases from J, the junction kept 5 bases outside the gene matches. The CDR3 sequence is 15 residues long. Germline V CDR1 and CDR2: SGHTA, FQGNSA. CDR3 protein: CASSLATGGRHEQFF. The CDR3 DNA reads TGTGCCAGCAGCTTAGCGACAGGGGGTAGGCATGAGCAGTTCTTC. The full variable domain, completed using reference TRBV7-2 and TRBJ2-1, is GAGVSQSPSNKVTEKGKDVELRCDPISGHTALYWYRQSLGQGLEFLIYFQGNSAPDKSGLPSDRFSAERTGGSVSTLTIQRTQQEDSAVYLCASSLATGGRHEQFFGPGTRLTVL.